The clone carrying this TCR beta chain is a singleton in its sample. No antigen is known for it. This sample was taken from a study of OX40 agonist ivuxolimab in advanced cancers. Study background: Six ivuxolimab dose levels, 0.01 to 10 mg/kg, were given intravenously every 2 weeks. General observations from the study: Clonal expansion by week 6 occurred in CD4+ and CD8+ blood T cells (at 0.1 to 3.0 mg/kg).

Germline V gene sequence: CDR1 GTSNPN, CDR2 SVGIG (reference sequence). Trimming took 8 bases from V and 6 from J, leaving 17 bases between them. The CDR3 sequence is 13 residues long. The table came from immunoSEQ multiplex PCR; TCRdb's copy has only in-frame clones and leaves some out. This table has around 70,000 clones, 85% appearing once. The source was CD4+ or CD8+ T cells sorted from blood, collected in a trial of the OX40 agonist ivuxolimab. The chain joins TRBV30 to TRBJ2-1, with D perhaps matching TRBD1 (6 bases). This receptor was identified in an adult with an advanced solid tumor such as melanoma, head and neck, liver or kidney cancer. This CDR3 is CALKLGAGNEQFF. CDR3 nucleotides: TGTGCCCTGAAGTTGGGGGCTGGCAATGAGCAGTTCTTC.